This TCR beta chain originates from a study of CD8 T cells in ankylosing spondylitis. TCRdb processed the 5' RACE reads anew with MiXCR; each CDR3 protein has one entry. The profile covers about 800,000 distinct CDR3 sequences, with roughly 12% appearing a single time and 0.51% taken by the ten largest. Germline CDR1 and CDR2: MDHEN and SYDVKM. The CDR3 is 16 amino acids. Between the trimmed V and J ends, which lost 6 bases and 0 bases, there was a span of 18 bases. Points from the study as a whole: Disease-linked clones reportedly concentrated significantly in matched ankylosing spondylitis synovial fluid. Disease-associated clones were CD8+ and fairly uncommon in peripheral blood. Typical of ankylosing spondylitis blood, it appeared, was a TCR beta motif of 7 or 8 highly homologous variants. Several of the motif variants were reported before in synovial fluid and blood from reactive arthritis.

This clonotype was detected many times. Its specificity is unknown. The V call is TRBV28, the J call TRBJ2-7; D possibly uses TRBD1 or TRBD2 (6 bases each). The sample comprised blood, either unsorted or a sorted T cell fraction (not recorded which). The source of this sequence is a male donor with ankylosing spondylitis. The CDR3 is CASSSTGAGSSYEQYF. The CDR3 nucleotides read TGTGCCAGCAGCTCAACGGGGGCAGGGAGCTCCTACGAGCAGTACTTC.